One sample yielded the 19 T cell receptor beta chains listed below, sequenced in a study of identifying expanded T cells in peripheral blood. Using immunoSEQ multiplex PCR, the repertoire was profiled, and TCRdb retains in-frame clones only, with some absent. Of around 99,000 clones in the sample, about 85% were seen once. Sequenced material: blood. These TCRs come from a person between 18 and 70 years old in good health.

J is TRBJ1-3 and V is TRBV29-1, with D perhaps TRBD1 (5 bases). The V gene's germline CDR1 is SQVTM and CDR2 ANQGSEA. The V end lost 7 bases, the J end lost 1 base, and 8 bases lay between the germline ends. The CDR3 contains 12 residues. The CDR3: CSAGTSGNTIYF. Written as DNA, the CDR3 is TGCAGCGCCGGGACTTCTGGAAACACCATATATTTT.

This rearrangement joins TRBV2 to TRBJ2-5; 8 positions match TRBD2. Germline V CDR1 and CDR2: SNHLY, FYNNEI. After removal of 9 bases from V and 5 bases from J, the junction contained 11 bases not matched to a gene. The CDR3 extends over 14 amino acids. The CDR3, as DNA: TGTGCCAGTCACACCGGGACTAGAGGGGAGACCCAGTACTTC. It encodes CASHTGTRGETQYF. Filled out from reference TRBV2 and TRBJ2-5, the complete variable domain reads EPEVTQTPSHQVTQMGQEVILRCVPISNHLYFYWYRQILGQKVEFLVSFYNNEISEKSEIFDDQFSVERPDGSNFTLKIRSTKLEDSAMYFCASHTGTRGETQYFGPGTRLLVL.

This rearrangement joins TRBV6-1 to TRBJ2-2; 10 positions agree with TRBD1. Germline V gene lookup returns CDR1 MNHNS and CDR2 SASEGT. This CDR3 comprises 17 residues. V lost 3 bases and J lost 3; bases outside the gene matches: 7. The CDR3 loop reads CASSDYRDRGHTGELFF. The DNA of the CDR3 is TGTGCCAGCAGTGACTACCGGGACAGGGGACACACCGGGGAGCTGTTTTTT.

The chain couples TRBV7-3 to TRBJ2-5, with 12 bases fitting TRBD2. This CDR3 contains 14 residues. Germline values: CDR1 SGHTA, CDR2 FQGTGA. The ends lost 5 bases at V and 9 bases at J; junction bases unmatched: 7. In nucleotides, the CDR3 is TGTGCCAGCAGCACGACTAGCGGGGGTCGGCCCCAGTACTTC. Its protein product is CASSTTSGGRPQYF.

The genes are TRBV6-1 and TRBJ1-1, with 8 bases identical to TRBD1. This CDR3 has 15 amino acids. Trimming removed 5 bases from V and 4 bases from J; junction bases left unmatched: 9. Germline-derived CDR1 and CDR2 are MNHNS and SASEGT. CDR3 protein: CASSKFETGGTEAFF. The CDR3 nucleotides read TGTGCCAGCAGTAAGTTCGAAACAGGGGGCACTGAAGCTTTCTTT.

V and J are TRBV7-6 and TRBJ2-3; 8 nucleotides line up with TRBD2. Per the germline V gene, CDR1 is SGHVS and CDR2 is FNYEAQ. CDR3 length: 16 amino acids. V shed 0 bases, J shed 1 base, and the junction held 3 bases outside the gene matches. The CDR3 DNA is TGTGCCAGCAGCTTAGCGGAGACTAGCGGCACAGATACGCAGTATTTT. Amino acid sequence: CASSLAETSGTDTQYF.

The V gene is TRBV7-8, the J gene TRBJ2-7; a possible D gene is TRBD2 (5 bases). V was cut by 3 bases and J by 0 bases, with 12 bases left in between. Germline V lookup: CDR1 SGHVS, CDR2 FQNEAQ. This CDR3 is 15 amino acids long. The CDR3 region is CASSFLDGNSYEQYF. CDR3 sequence (DNA): TGTGCCAGCAGCTTCCTGGACGGGAACTCCTACGAGCAGTACTTC.

CDR3 DNA sequence: TGTGCCAGCAGCCGCACAGGGTATGACTCCTACGAGCAGTACTTC. This sequence encodes CASSRTGYDSYEQYF. The chain has TRBV2 and TRBJ2-7, with D perhaps matching TRBD1 (6 bases). There are 15 residues in the CDR3. The V gene's germline CDR1 is SNHLY and CDR2 FYNNEI. V was pared by 6 bases and J by 0 bases, with 15 bases between. The variable domain in full, with the rest retrieved from reference TRBV2 and TRBJ2-7, is EPEVTQTPSHQVTQMGQEVILRCVPISNHLYFYWYRQILGQKVEFLVSFYNNEISEKSEIFDDQFSVERPDGSNFTLKIRSTKLEDSAMYFCASSRTGYDSYEQYFGPGTRLTVT.

This clone was seen once. The J gene is TRBJ2-1, the V gene TRBV5-1; D is unclear. Per the germline V gene, CDR1 is SGHRS and CDR2 is YFSETQ. Trimming took 0 bases from V and 0 from J, leaving 4 bases between them. The CDR3 spans 14 residues. For the CDR3, the DNA is TGCGCCAGCAGCTTGGACGGCTCCTACAATGAGCAGTTCTTC. Its translation: CASSLDGSYNEQFF.

The chain links TRBV7-9 to TRBJ1-5, with 9 bases that match TRBD1. CDR1 SEHNR and CDR2 FQNEAQ come from the germline V gene (reference sequence). With V trimmed by 4 bases and J by 0 bases, 13 bases remained unmatched. The CDR3 length is 19 residues. In DNA, the CDR3 is TGTGCCAGCAGCTCCGAAGGACAGGGGCTGGTTGTTAGCAATCAGCCCCAGCATTTT. It specifies CASSSEGQGLVVSNQPQHF.

The chain combines TRBV28 with TRBJ2-3; D unresolved. Trimming removed 5 bases from V and 8 bases from J, with 8 bases in between. This CDR3 is 11 amino acids long. CDR1 MDHEN and CDR2 SYDVKM come from the germline V gene. In nucleotides, the CDR3 is TGTGCCAGCAGTGTCCAGTTTACGCAGTATTTT. This gives the protein CASSVQFTQYF.

This chain links TRBV7-6 with TRBJ1-3; D is undetermined. This CDR3 contains 15 residues. Germline CDR1 is SGHVS and CDR2 is FNYEAQ. V shed 1 base and J shed 2 bases, with 9 bases lying between them. The CDR3 sequence: CASSLEGMPGNTIYF. The CDR3 nucleotides read TGTGCCAGCAGCTTAGAAGGGATGCCTGGAAACACCATATATTTT. The full variable domain, completed using reference TRBV7-6 and TRBJ1-3, is GAGVSQSPRYKVTKRGQDVALRCDPISGHVSLYWYRQALGQGPEFLTYFNYEAQQDKSGLPNDRFSAERPEGSISTLTIQRTEQRDSAMYRCASSLEGMPGNTIYFGEGSWLTVV.

V and J are TRBV10-1 and TRBJ1-5; weak D call: TRBD1 (5 bases). Germline CDR1 WNHNN, CDR2 SYGVQD (reference sequence). Trimming took off 0 bases at V and 6 bases at J, with 6 bases between the two ends. This CDR3 has 13 residues. The CDR3 here is CASSESRGQPQHF. DNA for the CDR3: TGCGCCAGCAGTGAGTCGAGGGGTCAGCCCCAGCATTTT.

The chain joins TRBV28 to TRBJ2-7; 8 bases map to TRBD1. The CDR3 sequence is 15 residues long. The V gene end was trimmed by 8 bases and the J gene end by 3 bases; junction bases not matched to a gene: 12. CDR1 and CDR2 from the germline V gene are MDHEN and SYDVKM. CDR3 protein: CASGPPGTGNYEQYF. The CDR3, as DNA: TGTGCCAGCGGGCCACCCGGGACAGGTAACTACGAGCAGTACTTC. Looking up the rest from reference TRBV28 and TRBJ2-7 gives the full variable domain: DVKVTQSSRYLVKRTGEKVFLECVQDMDHENMFWYRQDPGLGLRLIYFSYDVKMKEKGDIPEGYSVSREKKERFSLILESASTNQTSMYLCASGPPGTGNYEQYFGPGTRLTVT.

CDR3 sequence: CASSLYPRGEEFRSENTF. The CDR3 coding sequence is TGTGCCAGCAGTTTATACCCCAGGGGAGAGGAGTTCAGGTCGGAGAACACCTTC. The rearrangement joins TRBV28 to TRBJ1-2; tentative D call: TRBD1 (6 bases). The germline V gene has CDR1 MDHEN and CDR2 SYDVKM. This CDR3 contains 18 residues. V was pared by 1 base and J by 12 bases, with 30 bases between.

This clone was seen a handful of times. CDR3 coding DNA: TGTGCCAGCAGTGGCGCTTCGGTCCTCTACGAGCAGTACTTC. Translated, it gives CASSGASVLYEQYF. The rearrangement uses TRBV6-4 and TRBJ2-7, with D unresolved. Germline V gene lookup returns CDR1 MRHNA and CDR2 SNTAGT. The CDR3 is 14 amino acids. V lost 4 bases and J lost 3, with 13 bases in between.

The genes are TRBV18 and TRBJ2-3; maybe TRBD2 (6 bases). V lost 0 bases and J lost 4, with 8 bases in between. The CDR3 consists of 14 residues. Germline lookup yields CDR1 KGHSH and CDR2 LQKENI. The CDR3 sequence is CASSPPGGPDTQYF. The CDR3 DNA sequence: TGTGCCAGCTCACCACCGGGGGGACCAGATACGCAGTATTTT.

The rearrangement uses TRBV25-1 and TRBJ1-1; the match to TRBD1 covers 10 bases. The CDR3 has 17 residues. Germline V gene data show CDR1 as MGHDK and CDR2 as SYGVNS. Unmatched junction bases numbered 8, after V lost 3 bases and J lost 1 base. DNA for the CDR3: TGTGCCAGCAGTGACCCAGGGACAGGGGTGAGGAACACTGAAGCTTTCTTT. Protein product: CASSDPGTGVRNTEAFF.

The V and J genes are TRBV27 and TRBJ2-7; 10 nucleotides line up with TRBD1. Germline CDR1 is MNHEY and CDR2 is SMNVEV (reference sequence). This CDR3 is built from 17 residues. V was pared by 5 bases and J by 3 bases, with 13 bases of the junction left unmatched. The CDR3 protein is CASSPLKTGGVFYEQYF. The CDR3 DNA is TGTGCCAGCAGTCCATTAAAGACAGGGGGCGTTTTCTACGAGCAGTACTTC.